This T cell receptor beta chain was profiled in a study of radiation and T cells in renal cell carcinoma. The time point here: blood 2 weeks post-SBRT. Treatment given: 15 Gy SBRT to primary tumor, nephrectomy 4 weeks later. Radiation-treated patients gave blood at baseline, week 2 and week 4. The CDR3 is 12 residues long. Deletions cut 7 bases from V and 6 bases from J, with 10 bases between. The germline V gene encodes CDR1 LNHDA and CDR2 SQIVND (reference sequence). A note on this clone: Its antigen remains unidentified.

The table came from immunoSEQ multiplex PCR; TCRdb's copy has only in-frame clones and leaves some out. The data hold just over 150,000 clones, with roughly 89% observed a single time. Study-level findings and limits: In blood, top tumor clones expanded by 2 weeks, shrinking by 4.

The TCR comes from a woman aged 45 to 65 with renal cell carcinoma. The V and J genes are TRBV19 and TRBJ1-5, with D unclear. Sequencing used blood, obtained from a patient whose treatment included radiotherapy and nephrectomy. CDR3 sequence: CASKGYTQPQHF. The CDR3, as DNA: TGTGCCAGTAAAGGTTATACTCAGCCCCAGCATTTT.